The clone carrying this T cell receptor beta chain was counted once. Clones were sequenced by immunoSEQ multiplex PCR, and TCRdb holds only the in-frame ones, with some missing. The sample has more than 75,000 clones; about 88% are singletons. The germline V gene encodes CDR1 ENHRY and CDR2 SYGVKD. The CDR3 runs 14 residues. V was shortened by 4 bases and J by 0 bases, with 9 bases between the two germline ends. This specimen belongs to a study of OX40 agonist ivuxolimab in advanced cancers. Sequencing was performed on CD4+ or CD8+ T cells sorted from blood, taken in a trial of the OX40 agonist ivuxolimab. The rearrangement uses TRBV10-3 and TRBJ1-1; D is uncertain. The source of this sequence is an adult with an advanced solid tumor such as melanoma, head and neck, liver or kidney cancer. This CDR3 reads CAISAENLNTEAFF. As DNA, the CDR3 is TGTGCCATCAGTGCCGAAAACCTGAACACTGAAGCTTTCTTT.